This T cell receptor (beta chain) was retrieved from a study of response to subunit inactivated influenza vaccine. Looked up from germline, CDR1 is DFQATT and CDR2 is SNEGSKA (reference sequence). V was pared by 5 bases and J by 7 bases, with 18 bases between. The CDR3 runs 14 residues. TCRdb fed the RT-PCR reads into MiXCR, producing one record per CDR3 protein. Of almost 250,000 distinct CDR3 sequences in the sample, 12% were seen once. Sequences were derived from non-naive T cells sorted from PBMCs, sampled 14 days before vaccination. The TCR originated in a man aged 45 to 65 who received an inactivated influenza vaccine. The chain carries TRBV20-1 and TRBJ2-1, with D perhaps matching TRBD2 (5 bases). DNA for the CDR3: TGCAGTGCTTGTCCAGCGGCCTGGACTAATGAGCAGTTCTTC. Its translation: CSACPAAWTNEQFF.